This T cell receptor (beta chain) was obtained from a study of blood T cell repertoires in COVID-19. Study at large: PBMCs, B-cell-depleted T cells, or T cells were the source of the cDNA or gDNA that made up the material.

CDR1 is MNHEY, CDR2 SMNVEV, per germline (reference sequence). The ends lost 2 bases at V and 5 bases at J; junction bases unmatched: 4. The CDR3 totals 15 residues. The assay was immunoSEQ multiplex PCR, and TCRdb's table has in-frame clones only and misses some. The sample has under 350,000 clones; approximately 89% are singletons. This receptor was obtained from a woman aged 60-75 years who had recovered from COVID-19. The sample consisted of PBMCs or T cells enriched from blood (not recorded which). The chain employs TRBV27 and TRBJ2-3, with 10 bases matching TRBD1. The CDR3 spells CASSLDRGRRDTQYF. The CDR3 DNA reads as TGTGCCAGCAGTTTAGACAGGGGGCGAAGAGATACGCAGTATTTT.